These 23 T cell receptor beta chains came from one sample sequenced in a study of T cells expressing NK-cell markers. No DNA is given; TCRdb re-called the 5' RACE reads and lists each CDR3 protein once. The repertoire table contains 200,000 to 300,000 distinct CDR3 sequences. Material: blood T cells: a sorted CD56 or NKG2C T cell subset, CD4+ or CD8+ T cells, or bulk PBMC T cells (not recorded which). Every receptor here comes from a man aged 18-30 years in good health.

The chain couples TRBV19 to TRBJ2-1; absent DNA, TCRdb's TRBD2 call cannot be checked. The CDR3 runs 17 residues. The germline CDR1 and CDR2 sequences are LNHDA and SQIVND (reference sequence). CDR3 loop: CASSIPLRLAGSDEQFF.

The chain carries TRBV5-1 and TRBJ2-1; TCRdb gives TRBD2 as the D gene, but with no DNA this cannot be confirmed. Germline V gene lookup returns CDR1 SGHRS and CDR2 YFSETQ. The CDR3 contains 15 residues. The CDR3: CASSLVTGQAGLTVF.

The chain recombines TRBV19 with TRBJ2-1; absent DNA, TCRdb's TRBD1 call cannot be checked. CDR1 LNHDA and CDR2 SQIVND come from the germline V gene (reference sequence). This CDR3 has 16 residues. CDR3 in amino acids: CASSPGSWPSYNEQFF. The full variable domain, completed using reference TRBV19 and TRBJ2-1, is DGGITQSPKYLFRKEGQNVTLSCEQNLNHDAMYWYRQDPGQGLRLIYYSQIVNDFQKGDIAEGYSVSREKKESFPLTVTSAQKNPTAFYLCASSPGSWPSYNEQFFGPGTRLTVL.

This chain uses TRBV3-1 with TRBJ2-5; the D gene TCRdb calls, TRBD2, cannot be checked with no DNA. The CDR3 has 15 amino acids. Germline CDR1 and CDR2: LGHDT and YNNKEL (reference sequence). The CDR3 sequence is CASSQTGRVQETQYF.

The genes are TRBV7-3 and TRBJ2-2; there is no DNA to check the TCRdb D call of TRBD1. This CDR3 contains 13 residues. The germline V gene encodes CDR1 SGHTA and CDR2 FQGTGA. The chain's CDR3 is CASSDLGAGELFF.

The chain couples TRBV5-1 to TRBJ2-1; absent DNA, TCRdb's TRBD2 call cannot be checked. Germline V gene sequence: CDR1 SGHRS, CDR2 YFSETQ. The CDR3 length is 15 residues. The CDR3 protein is CASSPLERERTEQFF. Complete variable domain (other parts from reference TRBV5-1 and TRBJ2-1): KAGVTQTPRYLIKTRGQQVTLSCSPISGHRSVSWYQQTPGQGLQFLFEYFSETQRNKGNFPGRFSGRQFSNSRSEMNVSTLELGDSALYLCASSPLERERTEQFFGPGTRLTVL.

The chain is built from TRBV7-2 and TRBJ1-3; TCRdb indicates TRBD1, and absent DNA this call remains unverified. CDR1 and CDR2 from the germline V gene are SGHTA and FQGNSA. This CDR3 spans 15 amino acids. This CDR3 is CASGDGPVSGNTIYF.

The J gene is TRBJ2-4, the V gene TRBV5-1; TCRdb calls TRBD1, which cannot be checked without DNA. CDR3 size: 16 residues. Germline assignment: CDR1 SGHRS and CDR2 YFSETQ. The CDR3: CASSWGQDLAKNIQYF.

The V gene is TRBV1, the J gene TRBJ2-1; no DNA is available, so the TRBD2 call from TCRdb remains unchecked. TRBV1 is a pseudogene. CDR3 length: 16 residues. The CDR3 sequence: CTSSQDRTSSFDEQFF.

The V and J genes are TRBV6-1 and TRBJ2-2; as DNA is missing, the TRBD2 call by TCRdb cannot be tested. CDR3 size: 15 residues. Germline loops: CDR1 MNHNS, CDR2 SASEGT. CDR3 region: CASMGDPPNTGELFF.

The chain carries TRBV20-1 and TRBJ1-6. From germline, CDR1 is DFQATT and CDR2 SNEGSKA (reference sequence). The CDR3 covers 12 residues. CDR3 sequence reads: CSATVGFGTLHF.

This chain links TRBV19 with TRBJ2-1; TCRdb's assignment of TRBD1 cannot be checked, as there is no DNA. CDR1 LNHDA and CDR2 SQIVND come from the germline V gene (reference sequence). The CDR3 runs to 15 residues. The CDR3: CASRGTGVDFNEQFF.

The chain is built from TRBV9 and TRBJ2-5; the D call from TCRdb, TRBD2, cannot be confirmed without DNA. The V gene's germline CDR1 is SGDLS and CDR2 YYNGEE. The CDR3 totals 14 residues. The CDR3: CASSVAGVGETQYF. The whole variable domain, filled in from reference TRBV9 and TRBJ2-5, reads DSGVTQTPKHLITATGQRVTLRCSPRSGDLSVYWYQQSLDQGLQFLIQYYNGEERAKGNILERFSAQQFPDLHSELNLSSLELGDSALYFCASSVAGVGETQYFGPGTRLLVL.

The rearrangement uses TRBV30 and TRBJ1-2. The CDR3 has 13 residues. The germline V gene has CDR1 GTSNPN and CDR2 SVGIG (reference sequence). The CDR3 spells CAWSPTNNYGYTF.

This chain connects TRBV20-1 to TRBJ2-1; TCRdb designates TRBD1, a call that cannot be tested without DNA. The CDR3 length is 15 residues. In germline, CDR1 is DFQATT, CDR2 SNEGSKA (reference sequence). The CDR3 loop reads CSATIQGRSYNEQFF.

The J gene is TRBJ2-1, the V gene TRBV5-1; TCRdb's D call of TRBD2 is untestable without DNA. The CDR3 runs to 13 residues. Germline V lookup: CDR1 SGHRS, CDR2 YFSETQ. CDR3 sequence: CASSLAIAGEQFF.

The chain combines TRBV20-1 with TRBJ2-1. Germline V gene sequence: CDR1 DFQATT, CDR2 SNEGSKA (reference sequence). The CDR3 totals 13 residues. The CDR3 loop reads CSARDGSVAEQFF.

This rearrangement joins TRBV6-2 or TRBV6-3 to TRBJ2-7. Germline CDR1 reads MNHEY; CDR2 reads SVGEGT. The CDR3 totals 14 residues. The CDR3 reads CASSYSLGNYEQYF.

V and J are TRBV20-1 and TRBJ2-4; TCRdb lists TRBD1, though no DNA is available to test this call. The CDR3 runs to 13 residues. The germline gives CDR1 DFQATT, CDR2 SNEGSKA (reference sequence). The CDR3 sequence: CGQTGGAGNIQYF.

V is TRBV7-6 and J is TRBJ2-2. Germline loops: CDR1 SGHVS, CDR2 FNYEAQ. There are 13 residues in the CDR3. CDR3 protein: CASRSGGGGELFF.

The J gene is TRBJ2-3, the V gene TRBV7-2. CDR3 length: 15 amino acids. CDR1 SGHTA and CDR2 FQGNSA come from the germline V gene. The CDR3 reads CASSLASSRSDTQYF.

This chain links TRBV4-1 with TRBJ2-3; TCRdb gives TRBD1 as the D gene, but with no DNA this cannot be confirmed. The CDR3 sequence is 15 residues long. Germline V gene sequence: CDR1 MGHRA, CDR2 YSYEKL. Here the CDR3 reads CASSQPGQGGDTQYF.

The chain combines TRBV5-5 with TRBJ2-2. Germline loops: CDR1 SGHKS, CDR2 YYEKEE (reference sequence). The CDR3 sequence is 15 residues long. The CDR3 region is CASSKNQVGTGELFF. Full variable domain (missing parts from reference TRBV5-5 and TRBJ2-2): DAGVTQSPTHLIKTRGQQVTLRCSPISGHKSVSWYQQVLGQGPQFIFQYYEKEERGRGNFPDRFSARQFPNYSSELNVNALLLGDSALYLCASSKNQVGTGELFFGEGSRLTVL.